The sequence of this T cell receptor (beta chain) was determined in a study of pediatric ulcerative colitis. With respect to this clone: Its antigen is unidentified.

The method was immunoSEQ multiplex PCR; TCRdb's version includes in-frame clones alone and lacks a portion of them. The sample consists of tens of thousands of clones, over 70% of them appearing once. The CDR3 length is 16 residues. Germline lookup yields CDR1 SNHLY and CDR2 FYNNEI. J gave up 6 bases and V 5 bases, and 11 bases lay outside the gene matches. Study-wide results and limits: No controls had the two rectal clonotypes shared by ulcerative colitis patients.

The chain has TRBV2 and TRBJ2-2; 8 bases line up with TRBD2. This TCR was recovered from a boy between 10 and 17 years old with moderate ulcerative colitis. The material sequenced was blood. The CDR3 sequence is CASSTPGLGAPGELFF. CDR3 coding DNA: TGTGCCAGCAGTACCCCGGGACTAGGAGCACCCGGGGAGCTGTTTTTT.